The T cell receptor (beta chain) described here comes from a study of blood T cells in healthy people across ages. CDR3 length: 15 amino acids. Deletions cut 5 bases from V and 11 bases from J, with 24 bases between. Study results and limitations: TCR beta diversity, measured per million T cells, fell in a roughly linear way with age. Long-lived and aged donors differed, with more naive CD4+ cells and higher diversity in the long-lived.

This clonotype was detected once. What it binds is not known. Each donor was a healthy Caucasian individual from Russia, aged roughly 6 to 95. There were at least 5.5 micrograms of total RNA extracted from every sample. A second PCR of roughly 7 to 11 cycles used a sample-barcoded 5' primer and a J-beta primer mix. Each CDR3 protein gets one entry after TCRdb re-called the 5' RACE reads with MiXCR. Here the sample spans approximately 2,000,000 distinct CDR3 sequences, around 40% being singletons. The rearrangement uses TRBV12-3 or TRBV12-4 and TRBJ2-5, with a possible D match to TRBD2 (8 bases). The TCR originated in a human donor in good health. Sequencing input: blood. This chain's CDR3 is CASSRGGGGMDEQYF. In DNA form, the CDR3 reads TGTGCCAGCAGTCGAGGGGGCGGGGGGATGGATGAGCAGTACTTC.